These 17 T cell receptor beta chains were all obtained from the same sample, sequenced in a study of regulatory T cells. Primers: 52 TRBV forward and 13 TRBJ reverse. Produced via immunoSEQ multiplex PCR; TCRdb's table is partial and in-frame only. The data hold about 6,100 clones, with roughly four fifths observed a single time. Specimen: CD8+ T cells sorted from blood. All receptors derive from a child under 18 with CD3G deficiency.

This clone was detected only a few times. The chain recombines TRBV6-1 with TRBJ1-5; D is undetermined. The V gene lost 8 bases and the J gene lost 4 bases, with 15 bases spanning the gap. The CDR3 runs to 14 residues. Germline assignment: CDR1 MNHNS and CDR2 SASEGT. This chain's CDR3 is CASQPTTTNQPQHF. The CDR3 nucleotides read TGTGCCAGCCAGCCTACGACAACAAATCAGCCCCAGCATTTT.

The DNA for the CDR3 is TGTGCCAGCAGCGACCAGGGCAGTGGCACTGAAGCTTTCTTT. Translating it yields CASSDQGSGTEAFF. This chain uses TRBV11-2 with TRBJ1-1; weak D call: TRBD1 (5 bases). CDR3 length equals 14 residues. Trimming left V 5 bases short and J 4 bases short, with 14 bases between. Germline V gene sequence: CDR1 SGHAT, CDR2 FQNNGV.

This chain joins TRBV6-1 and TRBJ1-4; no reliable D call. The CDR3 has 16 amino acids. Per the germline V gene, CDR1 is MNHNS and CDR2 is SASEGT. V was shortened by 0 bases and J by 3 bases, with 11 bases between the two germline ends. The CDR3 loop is CASSEAHGTANEKLFF. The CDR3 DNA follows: TGTGCCAGCAGTGAAGCGCACGGAACGGCTAATGAAAAACTGTTTTTT.

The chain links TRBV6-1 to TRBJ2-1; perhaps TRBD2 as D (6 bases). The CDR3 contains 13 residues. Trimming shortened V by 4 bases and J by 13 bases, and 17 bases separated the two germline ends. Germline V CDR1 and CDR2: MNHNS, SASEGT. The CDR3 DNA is TGTGCCAGCAGTGGAATCTCACTAGCTGAACAGTTCTTC. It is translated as CASSGISLAEQFF.

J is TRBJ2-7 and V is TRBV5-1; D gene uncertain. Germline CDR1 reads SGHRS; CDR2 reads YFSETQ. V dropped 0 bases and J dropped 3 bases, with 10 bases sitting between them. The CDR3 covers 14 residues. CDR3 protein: CASSLDAQYYEQYF. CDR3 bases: TGCGCCAGCAGCTTGGATGCACAGTACTACGAGCAGTACTTC.

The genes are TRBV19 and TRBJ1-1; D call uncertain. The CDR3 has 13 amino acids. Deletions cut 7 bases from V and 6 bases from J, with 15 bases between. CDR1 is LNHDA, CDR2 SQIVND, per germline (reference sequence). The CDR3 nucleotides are TGTGCCAGTATCGGCCACGGTCGTTCTGAAGCTTTCTTT. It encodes CASIGHGRSEAFF.

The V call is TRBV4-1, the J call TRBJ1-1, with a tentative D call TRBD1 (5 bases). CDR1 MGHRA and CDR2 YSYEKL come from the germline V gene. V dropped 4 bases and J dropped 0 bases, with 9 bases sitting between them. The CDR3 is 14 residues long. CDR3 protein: CASSPGGVNTEAFF. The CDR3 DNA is TGCGCCAGCAGCCCCGGGGGAGTGAACACTGAAGCTTTCTTT.

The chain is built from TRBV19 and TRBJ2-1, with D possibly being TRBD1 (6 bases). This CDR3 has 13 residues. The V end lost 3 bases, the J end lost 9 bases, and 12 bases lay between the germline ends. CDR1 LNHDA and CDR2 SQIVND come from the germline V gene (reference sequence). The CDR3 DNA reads TGTGCCAGTAGTATCCGGACAGATGGTGAGCAGTTCTTC. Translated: CASSIRTDGEQFF.

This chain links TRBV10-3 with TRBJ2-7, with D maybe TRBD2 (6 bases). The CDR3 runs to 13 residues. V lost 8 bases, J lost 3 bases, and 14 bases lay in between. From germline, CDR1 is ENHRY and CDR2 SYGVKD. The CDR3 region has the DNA TGTGCCATCCGGGACTTTTATGGCTACGAGCAGTACTTC. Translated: CAIRDFYGYEQYF.

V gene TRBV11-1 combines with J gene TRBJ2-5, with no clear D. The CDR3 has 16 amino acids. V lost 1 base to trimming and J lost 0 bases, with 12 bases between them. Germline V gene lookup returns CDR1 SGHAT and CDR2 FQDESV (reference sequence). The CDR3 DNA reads TGTGCCAGCAGCTTAGGCGGTACTTCGTACCAAGAGACCCAGTACTTC. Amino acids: CASSLGGTSYQETQYF.

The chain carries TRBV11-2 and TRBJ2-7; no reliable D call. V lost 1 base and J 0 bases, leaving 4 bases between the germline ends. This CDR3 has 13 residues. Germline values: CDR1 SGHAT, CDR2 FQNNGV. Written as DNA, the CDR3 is TGTGCCAGCAGCTTAGCGGCCTCCTACGAGCAGTACTTC. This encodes CASSLAASYEQYF.

The CDR3 spells CASSPGPRNEQYF. The CDR3 DNA sequence: TGTGCCAGCAGCCCCGGGCCTAGGAACGAGCAGTACTTC. The chain carries TRBV7-6 and TRBJ2-7; D is unclear. Germline V lookup: CDR1 SGHVS, CDR2 FNYEAQ. CDR3 size: 13 residues. The V end was cut by 5 bases, the J end by 5 bases, with 13 bases between.

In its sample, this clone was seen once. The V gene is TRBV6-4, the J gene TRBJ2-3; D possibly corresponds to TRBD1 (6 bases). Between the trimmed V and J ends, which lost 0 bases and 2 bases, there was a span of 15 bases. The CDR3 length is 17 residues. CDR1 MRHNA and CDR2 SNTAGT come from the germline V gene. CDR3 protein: CASSDSRVQGNTDTQYF. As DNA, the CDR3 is TGTGCCAGCAGTGACTCGAGGGTTCAGGGGAACACAGATACGCAGTATTTT.

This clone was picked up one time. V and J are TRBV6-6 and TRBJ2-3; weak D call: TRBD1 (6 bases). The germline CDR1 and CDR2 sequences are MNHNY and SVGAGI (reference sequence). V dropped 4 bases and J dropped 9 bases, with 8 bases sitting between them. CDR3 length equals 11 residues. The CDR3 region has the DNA TGTGCCAGCAGTTCCGGGACAACGCAGTATTTT. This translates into CASSSGTTQYF.

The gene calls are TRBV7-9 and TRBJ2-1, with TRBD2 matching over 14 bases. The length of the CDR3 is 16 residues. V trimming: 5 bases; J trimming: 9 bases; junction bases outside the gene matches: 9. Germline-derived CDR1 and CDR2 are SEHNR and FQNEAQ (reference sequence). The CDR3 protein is CASSLGLAGVRGEQFF. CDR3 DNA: TGTGCCAGCAGCCTGGGACTAGCGGGAGTTAGGGGTGAGCAGTTCTTC.

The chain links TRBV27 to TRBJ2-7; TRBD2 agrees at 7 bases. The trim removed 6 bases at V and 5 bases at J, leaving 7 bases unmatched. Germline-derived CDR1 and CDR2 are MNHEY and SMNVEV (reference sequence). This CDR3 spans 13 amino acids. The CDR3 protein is CASSLREYHEQYF. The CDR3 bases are TGTGCCAGCAGCCTGCGGGAGTACCACGAGCAGTACTTC.

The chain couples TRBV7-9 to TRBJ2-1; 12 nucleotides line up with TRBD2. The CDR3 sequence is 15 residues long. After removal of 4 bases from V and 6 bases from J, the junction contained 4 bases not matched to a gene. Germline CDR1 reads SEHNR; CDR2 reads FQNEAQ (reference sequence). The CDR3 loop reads CASSSGLAGSNEQFF. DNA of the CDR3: TGTGCCAGCAGCTCGGGACTAGCGGGCTCCAATGAGCAGTTCTTC.